Shown below are 13 T cell receptor beta chains from a single sample sequenced in a study of Ad26.COV2.S vaccination and SARS-CoV-2 variants. TCRdb keeps only in-frame clones here, not all; method: immunoSEQ multiplex PCR. The sample includes 300,000 to 400,000 clones, about 90% seen only once; the top ten take about 3.8%. The sequenced sample was peripheral blood, obtained after recovery from COVID-19. Receptors were obtained from a human donor who had recovered from COVID-19.

J is TRBJ1-1 and V is TRBV3-1 (or the pseudogene TRBV3-2), with TRBD1 matching over 8 bases. This CDR3 is built from 16 residues. With 0 bases clipped from V and 3 bases from J, the junction kept 6 bases outside the gene matches. Looked up from germline, CDR1 is LGHDT and CDR2 is YNNKEL (reference sequence). The CDR3 protein is CASSQDRGRGDTEAFF. The CDR3 region has the DNA TGTGCCAGCAGCCAAGACAGGGGGCGCGGGGACACTGAAGCTTTCTTT.

The rearrangement uses TRBV5-1 and TRBJ1-2, with TRBD1 matching over 10 bases. The J segment lost 7 bases and the V segment lost 3 bases, leaving 12 bases of the junction unmatched. The CDR3 contains 16 residues. CDR1 and CDR2 (germline): SGHRS, YFSETQ. CDR3 residues: CASSSRAGTGERGYTF. In DNA form, the CDR3 reads TGCGCCAGCAGCTCCCGAGCCGGGACAGGGGAACGTGGCTACACCTTC.

The chain couples TRBV9 to TRBJ1-3; 9 bases are a match to TRBD1. The germline V gene encodes CDR1 SGDLS and CDR2 YYNGEE. This CDR3 comprises 16 residues. The V and J ends lost 0 bases and 1 base, in that order; junction bases with no gene match: 2. The CDR3 here is CASSVGDRASGNTIYF. The CDR3, as DNA: TGTGCCAGCAGCGTAGGGGACAGGGCTTCTGGAAACACCATATATTTT.

This rearrangement joins TRBV4-3 to TRBJ1-1; possible D gene TRBD1, 5 bases. Germline V lookup: CDR1 LGHNA, CDR2 YSLEER. The CDR3 spans 14 residues. The ends were cut back, 5 bases at V and 4 bases at J, with 14 bases in the middle. CDR3 in amino acids: CASSSSWGFTEAFF. Written as DNA, the CDR3 is TGCGCCAGCAGCTCCTCTTGGGGCTTCACTGAAGCTTTCTTT.

The V and J genes are TRBV5-5 and TRBJ2-1, with unresolved D. V lost 0 bases and J 9 bases, leaving 10 bases between the germline ends. The V gene's germline CDR1 is SGHKS and CDR2 YYEKEE (reference sequence). The CDR3 has 13 amino acids. CDR3 sequence: CASSLGAAVEQFF. The CDR3 nucleotides read TGTGCCAGCAGCTTGGGTGCGGCTGTTGAGCAGTTCTTC. The whole variable domain, filled in from reference TRBV5-5 and TRBJ2-1, reads DAGVTQSPTHLIKTRGQQVTLRCSPISGHKSVSWYQQVLGQGPQFIFQYYEKEERGRGNFPDRFSARQFPNYSSELNVNALLLGDSALYLCASSLGAAVEQFFGPGTRLTVL.

The chain is built from TRBV2 and TRBJ2-3, with 10 bases that match TRBD2. CDR3 size: 20 residues. The ends lost 4 bases at V and 0 bases at J; junction bases unmatched: 16. Germline-derived CDR1 and CDR2 are SNHLY and FYNNEI. The CDR3 sequence is CASSVRLAGAWDLSTDTQYF. The CDR3 region has the DNA TGTGCCAGCAGTGTGCGGCTAGCGGGGGCCTGGGACCTAAGCACAGATACGCAGTATTTT.

Notes on this clone: One end of the junction is discordant with germline, which a read error may explain. The chain recombines TRBV6-2 or TRBV6-3 with TRBJ2-2; 7 positions match TRBD1. The CDR3 contains 16 residues. Germline V CDR1 and CDR2: MNHEY, SVGEGT. In DNA form, the CDR3 reads TGTGCCAGCAGCCCAGACAGGGCCCCGAACGCCGGGGAGCTGTTTTTT. Translated, it gives CASSPDRAPNAGELFF.

Details on this clone: Additional DNA sequences in this sample encode the identical CDR3. V and J are TRBV18 and TRBJ2-7; possibly TRBD2 for D (7 bases). Germline lookup yields CDR1 KGHSH and CDR2 LQKENI. The CDR3 length is 16 residues. The V end lost 6 bases, the J end lost 3 bases, and 21 bases lay between the germline ends. CDR3: CASSPVSGGLDYEQYF. The CDR3 nucleotides are TGTGCCAGCTCGCCAGTTTCCGGGGGGCTCGACTACGAGCAGTACTTC.

This clone was picked up one time. V is TRBV7-6 and J is TRBJ1-1, with 8 positions matching TRBD1. J gave up 5 bases and V 0 bases, and 5 bases lay outside the gene matches. The CDR3 length is 15 residues. Germline V lookup: CDR1 SGHVS, CDR2 FNYEAQ. The CDR3 nucleotides are TGTGCCAGCAGCTTAGCTAGACAGGGGAGGACTGAAGCTTTCTTT. Protein product: CASSLARQGRTEAFF. Complete variable domain (other parts from reference TRBV7-6 and TRBJ1-1): GAGVSQSPRYKVTKRGQDVALRCDPISGHVSLYWYRQALGQGPEFLTYFNYEAQQDKSGLPNDRFSAERPEGSISTLTIQRTEQRDSAMYRCASSLARQGRTEAFFGQGTRLTVV.

V usage is TRBV19 and J usage is TRBJ2-7, with D perhaps TRBD2 (7 bases). Germline assignment: CDR1 LNHDA and CDR2 SQIVND (reference sequence). The CDR3 is 16 amino acids. V shed 5 bases and J shed 4 bases, with 21 bases lying between them. The CDR3 is CASSLQGRGGGYEQYF. Here the CDR3 DNA reads TGTGCCAGTAGTCTCCAGGGGCGCGGGGGAGGTTACGAGCAGTACTTC.

A word on this clone: The sample contains more than one DNA sequence encoding this CDR3. The rearrangement links TRBV18 to TRBJ1-1; D is possibly TRBD1 (5 bases). Trimming took 2 bases from V and 3 from J, leaving 7 bases between them. Germline loops: CDR1 KGHSH, CDR2 LQKENI. The CDR3 loop spans 13 amino acids. CDR3 region: CASSPRGDTEAFF. Here the CDR3 DNA reads TGTGCCAGCTCACCAAGAGGGGACACTGAAGCTTTCTTT.

The chain is built from TRBV10-1 and TRBJ1-1; TRBD1 might be the D (6 bases). CDR1 WNHNN and CDR2 SYGVQD come from the germline V gene (reference sequence). Trimming shortened V by 5 bases and J by 7 bases, and 14 bases separated the two germline ends. The CDR3 is 13 amino acids. The CDR3 is CASSRYRGDEAFF. CDR3 nucleotides: TGCGCCAGCAGTCGTTATAGGGGGGATGAAGCTTTCTTT.

The chain combines TRBV9 with TRBJ1-2, with TRBD1 matching over 7 bases. Germline assignment: CDR1 SGDLS and CDR2 YYNGEE. This CDR3 has 15 amino acids. J lost 0 bases, V lost 2 bases, and 4 bases had no gene match. The CDR3 sequence is CASSVGDSSNYGYTF. CDR3 DNA: TGTGCCAGCAGCGTTGGGGACAGTTCTAACTATGGCTACACCTTC.